The T cell receptor beta chain described here comes from a study of identical twins. A universal primer site was created by template switching, with the cDNA bearing unique molecular identifiers. TCRdb re-called the 5' RACE reads through MiXCR, storing one row per CDR3 protein. The sample contains hundreds of thousands of distinct CDR3 sequences, 8.6% of which appear only once. The donors were all healthy and Caucasian. Concerning this clonotype itself: Its antigen is still unknown.

Study conclusions and caveats: Abundant beta clonotypes from cord blood bore fewer insertions; memory repertoires lacked this pattern. Compared with unrelated sharing, twin-shared out-of-frame alpha sequences had more low-probability sequences.

The CDR3 is made up of 13 amino acids. V lost 1 base, J lost 6 bases, and 10 bases lay in between. CDR1 is SGHDN, CDR2 FVKESK, per germline. This sample also belongs to another study, concerning yellow fever vaccine responses in identical twins.

Sample: PBMCs. This TCR was recovered from a woman aged 18-29 years in good health. The rearrangement uses TRBV14 and TRBJ2-7, with D tentatively TRBD1 or TRBD2 (6 bases each). CDR3 amino acids: CASSQVGGREQYF. CDR3 sequence (DNA): TGTGCCAGCAGCCAAGTCGGGGGCCGCGAGCAGTACTTC.